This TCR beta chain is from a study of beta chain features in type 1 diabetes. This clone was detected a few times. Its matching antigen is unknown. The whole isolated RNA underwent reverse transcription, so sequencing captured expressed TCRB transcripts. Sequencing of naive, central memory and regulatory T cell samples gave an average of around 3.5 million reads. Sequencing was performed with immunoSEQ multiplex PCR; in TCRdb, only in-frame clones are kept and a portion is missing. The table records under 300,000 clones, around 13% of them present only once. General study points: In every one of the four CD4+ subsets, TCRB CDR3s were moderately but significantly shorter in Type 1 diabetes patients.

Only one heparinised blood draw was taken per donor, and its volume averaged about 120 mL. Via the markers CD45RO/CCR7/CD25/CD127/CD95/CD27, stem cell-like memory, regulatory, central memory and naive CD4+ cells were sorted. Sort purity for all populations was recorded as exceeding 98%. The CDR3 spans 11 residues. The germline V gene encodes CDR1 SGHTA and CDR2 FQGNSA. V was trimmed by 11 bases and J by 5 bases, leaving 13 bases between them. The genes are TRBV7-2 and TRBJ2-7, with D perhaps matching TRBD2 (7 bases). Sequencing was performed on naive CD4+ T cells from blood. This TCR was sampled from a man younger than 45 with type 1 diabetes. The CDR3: CASGRGHEQYF. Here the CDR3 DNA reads TGTGCCTCTGGGCGGGGGCACGAGCAGTACTTC.